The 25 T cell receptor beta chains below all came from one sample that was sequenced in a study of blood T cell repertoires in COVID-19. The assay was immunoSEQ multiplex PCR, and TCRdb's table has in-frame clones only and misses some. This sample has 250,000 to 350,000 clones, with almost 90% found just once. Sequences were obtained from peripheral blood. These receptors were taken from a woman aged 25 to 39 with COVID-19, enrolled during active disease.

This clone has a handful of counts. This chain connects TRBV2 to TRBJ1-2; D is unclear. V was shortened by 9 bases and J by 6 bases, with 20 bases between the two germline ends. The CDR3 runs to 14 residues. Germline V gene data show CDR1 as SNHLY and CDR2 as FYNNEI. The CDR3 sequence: CARGGNDEINGYTF. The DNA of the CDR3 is TGTGCCAGGGGAGGAAACGACGAAATCAATGGCTACACCTTC.

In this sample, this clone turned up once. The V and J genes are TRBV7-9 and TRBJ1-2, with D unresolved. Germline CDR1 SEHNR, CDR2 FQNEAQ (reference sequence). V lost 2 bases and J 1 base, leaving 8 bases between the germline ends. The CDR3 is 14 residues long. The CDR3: CASSLLGLNYGYTF. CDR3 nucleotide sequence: TGTGCCAGCAGCTTATTGGGCCTTAACTATGGCTACACCTTC.

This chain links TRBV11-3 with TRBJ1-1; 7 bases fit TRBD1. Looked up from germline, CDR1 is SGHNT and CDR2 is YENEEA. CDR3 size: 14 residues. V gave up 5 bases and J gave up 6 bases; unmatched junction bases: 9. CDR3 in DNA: TGTGCCAGCAGCCACACGACAGGGCGTTCTGAAGCTTTCTTT. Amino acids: CASSHTTGRSEAFF.

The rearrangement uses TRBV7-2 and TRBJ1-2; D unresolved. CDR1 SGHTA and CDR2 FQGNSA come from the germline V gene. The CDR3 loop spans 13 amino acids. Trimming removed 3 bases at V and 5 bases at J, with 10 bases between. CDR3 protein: CASSFTRVYGYTF. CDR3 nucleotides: TGTGCCAGCAGCTTTACACGGGTTTATGGCTACACCTTC. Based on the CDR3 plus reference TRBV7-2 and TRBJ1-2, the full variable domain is GAGVSQSPSNKVTEKGKDVELRCDPISGHTALYWYRQSLGQGLEFLIYFQGNSAPDKSGLPSDRFSAERTGGSVSTLTIQRTQQEDSAVYLCASSFTRVYGYTFGSGTRLTVV.

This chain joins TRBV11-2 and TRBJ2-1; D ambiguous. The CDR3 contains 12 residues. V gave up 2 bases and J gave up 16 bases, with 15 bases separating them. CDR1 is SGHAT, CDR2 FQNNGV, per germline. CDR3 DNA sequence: TGTGCCAGCAGCTTACTTTCGCCTGAGGCATTCTTC. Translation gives CASSLLSPEAFF. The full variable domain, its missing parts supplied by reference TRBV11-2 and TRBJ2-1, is EAGVAQSPRYKIIEKRQSVAFWCNPISGHATLYWYQQILGQGPKLLIQFQNNGVVDDSQLPKDRFSAERLKGVDSTLKIQPAKLEDSAVYLCASSLLSPEAFFGPGTRLTVL.

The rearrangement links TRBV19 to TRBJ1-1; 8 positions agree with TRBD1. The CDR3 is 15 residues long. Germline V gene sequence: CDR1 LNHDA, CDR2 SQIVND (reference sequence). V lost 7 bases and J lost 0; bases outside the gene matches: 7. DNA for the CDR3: TGTGCCAGTATGGACAGGGCCCTAATGAACACTGAAGCTTTCTTT. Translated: CASMDRALMNTEAFF.

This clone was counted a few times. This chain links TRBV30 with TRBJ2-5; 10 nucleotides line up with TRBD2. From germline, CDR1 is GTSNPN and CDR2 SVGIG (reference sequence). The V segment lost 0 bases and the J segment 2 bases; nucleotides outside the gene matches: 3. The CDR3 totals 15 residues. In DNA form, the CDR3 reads TGTGCCTGGAGTGTACTAGCGGGATCACAAGAGACCCAGTACTTC. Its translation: CAWSVLAGSQETQYF.

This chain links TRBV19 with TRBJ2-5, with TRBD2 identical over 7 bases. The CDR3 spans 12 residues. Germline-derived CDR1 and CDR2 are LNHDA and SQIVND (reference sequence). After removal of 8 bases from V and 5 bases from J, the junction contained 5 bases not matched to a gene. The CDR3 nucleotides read TGTGCCAGTGGGAGGGCACGGGAGACCCAGTACTTC. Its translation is CASGRARETQYF.

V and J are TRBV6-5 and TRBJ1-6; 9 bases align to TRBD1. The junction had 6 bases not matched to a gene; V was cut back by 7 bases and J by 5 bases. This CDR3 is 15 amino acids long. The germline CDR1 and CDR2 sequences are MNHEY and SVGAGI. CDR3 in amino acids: CASKIRDRDNSPLHF. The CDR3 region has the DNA TGTGCCAGCAAGATCCGGGACAGGGATAATTCACCCCTCCACTTT.

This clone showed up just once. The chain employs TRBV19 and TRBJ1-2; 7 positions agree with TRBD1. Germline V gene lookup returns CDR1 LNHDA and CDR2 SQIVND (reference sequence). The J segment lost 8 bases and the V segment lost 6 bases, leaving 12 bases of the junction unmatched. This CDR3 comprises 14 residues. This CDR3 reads CASSPGTERDGYTF. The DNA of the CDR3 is TGTGCCAGTAGCCCCGGGACAGAGAGAGACGGCTACACCTTC.

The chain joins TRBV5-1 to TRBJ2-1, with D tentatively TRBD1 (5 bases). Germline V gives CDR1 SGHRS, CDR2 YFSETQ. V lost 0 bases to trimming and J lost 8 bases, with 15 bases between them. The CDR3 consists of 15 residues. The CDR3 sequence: CASSLEARVGDEQFF. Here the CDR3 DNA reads TGCGCCAGCAGCTTGGAGGCCAGGGTAGGGGATGAGCAGTTCTTC.

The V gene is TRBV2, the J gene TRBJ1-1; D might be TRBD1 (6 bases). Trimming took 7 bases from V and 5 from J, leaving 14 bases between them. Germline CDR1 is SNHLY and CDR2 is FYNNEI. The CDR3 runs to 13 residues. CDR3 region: CASTGRTVTEAFF. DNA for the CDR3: TGTGCCAGCACAGGCAGGACAGTGACTGAAGCTTTCTTT.

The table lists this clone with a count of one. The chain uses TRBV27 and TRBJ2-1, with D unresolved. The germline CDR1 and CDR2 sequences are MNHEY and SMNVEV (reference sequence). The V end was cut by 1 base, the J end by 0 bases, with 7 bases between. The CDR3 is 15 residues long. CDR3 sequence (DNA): TGTGCCAGCAGTTTATATCTCAGCTCCTACAATGAGCAGTTCTTC. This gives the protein CASSLYLSSYNEQFF.

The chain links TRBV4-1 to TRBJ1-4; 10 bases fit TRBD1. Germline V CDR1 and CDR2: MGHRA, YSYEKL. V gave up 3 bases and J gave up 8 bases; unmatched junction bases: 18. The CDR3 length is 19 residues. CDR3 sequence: CASSQDPTGGARLWEKLFF. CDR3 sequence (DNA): TGCGCCAGCAGCCAGGACCCGACAGGGGGCGCGAGGTTGTGGGAAAAACTGTTTTTT.

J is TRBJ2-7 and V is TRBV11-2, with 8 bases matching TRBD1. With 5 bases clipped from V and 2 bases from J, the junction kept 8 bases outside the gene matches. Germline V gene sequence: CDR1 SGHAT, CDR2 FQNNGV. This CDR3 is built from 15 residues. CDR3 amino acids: CASSTDRGLAYEQYF. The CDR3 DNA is TGTGCCAGCAGCACAGACAGGGGCCTCGCCTACGAGCAGTACTTC.

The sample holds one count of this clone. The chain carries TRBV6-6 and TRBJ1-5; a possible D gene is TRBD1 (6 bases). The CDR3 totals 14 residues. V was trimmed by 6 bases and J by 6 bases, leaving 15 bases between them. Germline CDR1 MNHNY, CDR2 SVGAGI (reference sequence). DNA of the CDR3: TGTGCCAGCAGAAACGGGGGGGCGGTTCAGCCCCAGCATTTT. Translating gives CASRNGGAVQPQHF.

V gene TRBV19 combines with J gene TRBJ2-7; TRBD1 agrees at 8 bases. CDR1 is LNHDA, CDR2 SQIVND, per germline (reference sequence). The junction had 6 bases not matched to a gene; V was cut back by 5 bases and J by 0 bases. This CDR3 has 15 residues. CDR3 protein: CASSAGTGRSYEQYF. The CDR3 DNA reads TGTGCCAGTAGTGCCGGGACAGGTCGCTCCTACGAGCAGTACTTC.

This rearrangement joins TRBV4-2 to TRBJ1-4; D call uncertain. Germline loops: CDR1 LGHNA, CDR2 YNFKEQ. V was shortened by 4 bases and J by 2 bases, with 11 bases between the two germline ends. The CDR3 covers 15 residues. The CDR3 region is CASSPLVLTNEKLFF. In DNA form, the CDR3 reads TGTGCCAGCAGCCCCCTAGTGTTGACTAATGAAAAACTGTTTTTT.

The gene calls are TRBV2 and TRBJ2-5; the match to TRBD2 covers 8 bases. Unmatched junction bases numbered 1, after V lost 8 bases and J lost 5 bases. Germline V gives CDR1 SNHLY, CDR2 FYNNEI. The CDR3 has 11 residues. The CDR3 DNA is TGTGCCAGCCGACTAGCGGAGACCCAGTACTTC. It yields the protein CASRLAETQYF.

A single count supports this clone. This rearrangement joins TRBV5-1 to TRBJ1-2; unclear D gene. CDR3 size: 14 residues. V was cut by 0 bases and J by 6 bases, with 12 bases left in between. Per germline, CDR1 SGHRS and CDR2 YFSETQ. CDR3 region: CASSLARQADGYTF. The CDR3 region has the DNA TGCGCCAGCAGCTTGGCCAGGCAAGCGGATGGCTACACCTTC.

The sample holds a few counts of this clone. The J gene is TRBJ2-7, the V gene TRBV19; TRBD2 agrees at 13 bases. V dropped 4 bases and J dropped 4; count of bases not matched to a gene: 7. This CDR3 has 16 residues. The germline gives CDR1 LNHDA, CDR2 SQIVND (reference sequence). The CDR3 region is CASSTPGTSGAYEQYF. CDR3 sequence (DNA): TGTGCCAGTAGTACCCCTGGGACTAGCGGGGCTTACGAGCAGTACTTC.

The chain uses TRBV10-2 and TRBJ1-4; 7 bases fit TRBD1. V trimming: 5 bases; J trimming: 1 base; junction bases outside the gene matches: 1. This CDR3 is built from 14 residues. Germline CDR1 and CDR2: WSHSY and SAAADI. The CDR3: CASSQGETNEKLFF. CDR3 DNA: TGCGCCAGCAGTCAGGGGGAAACTAATGAAAAACTGTTTTTT.

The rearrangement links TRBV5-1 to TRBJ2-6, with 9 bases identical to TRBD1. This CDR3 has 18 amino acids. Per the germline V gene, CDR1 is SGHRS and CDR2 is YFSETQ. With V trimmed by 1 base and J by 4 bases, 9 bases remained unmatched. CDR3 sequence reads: CASSLSGTGSDGANVLTF. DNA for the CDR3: TGCGCCAGCAGCTTGTCAGGGACAGGGAGTGACGGGGCCAACGTCCTGACTTTC.

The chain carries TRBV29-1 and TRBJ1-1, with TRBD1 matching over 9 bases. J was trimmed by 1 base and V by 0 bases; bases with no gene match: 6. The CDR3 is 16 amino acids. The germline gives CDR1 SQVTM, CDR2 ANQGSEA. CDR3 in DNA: TGCAGCGTTGAAGACCGGACAGGGGAATGGAACACTGAAGCTTTCTTT. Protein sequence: CSVEDRTGEWNTEAFF.

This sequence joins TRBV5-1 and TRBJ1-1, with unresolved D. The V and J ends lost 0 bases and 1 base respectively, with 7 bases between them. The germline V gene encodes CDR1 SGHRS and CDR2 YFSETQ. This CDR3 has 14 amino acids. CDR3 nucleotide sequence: TGCGCCAGCAGCTTGGGAAACACGAACACTGAAGCTTTCTTT. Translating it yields CASSLGNTNTEAFF.